The 8 T cell receptor beta chains listed next were all sequenced from one sample in a study of early T cells in non-severe SARS-CoV-2 infection. TCRdb redid the calling of the 5' RACE reads with MiXCR, one entry per CDR3 protein. The sample gives about 83,000 distinct CDR3 sequences, over 9% of which show up once; over 6% is in the top ten. The sequencing input was whole blood. The receptors derive from an adult who was a healthcare worker with PCR-confirmed SARS-CoV-2 infection or an uninfected control (not recorded which).

This clonotype was counted many times. The chain has TRBV11-2 and TRBJ2-5; D not certain. Between the trimmed V and J ends, which lost 4 bases and 1 base, there was a span of 19 bases. The CDR3 sequence is 17 residues long. Germline V gene sequence: CDR1 SGHAT, CDR2 FQNNGV. CDR3 sequence: CASSYDSAAATQETQYF. The DNA for the CDR3 is TGTGCCAGCAGCTACGACTCGGCGGCAGCGACCCAAGAGACCCAGTACTTC.

CDR3 sequence reads: CASSFSGYSYEQYF. CDR3 sequence (DNA): TGCGCCAGCAGCTTTAGTGGCTACTCCTACGAGCAGTACTTC. The rearrangement links TRBV5-1 to TRBJ2-7; no firm D call. The CDR3 length is 14 residues. V gave up 2 bases and J gave up 0 bases, with 9 bases separating them. The germline V gene has CDR1 SGHRS and CDR2 YFSETQ.

The rearrangement uses TRBV19 and TRBJ2-3; TRBD2 might be the D (6 bases). Germline V gene lookup returns CDR1 LNHDA and CDR2 SQIVND (reference sequence). V lost 6 bases and J lost 1, with 11 bases in between. This CDR3 has 14 amino acids. The CDR3 sequence: CASSLLARTDTQYF. As DNA, the CDR3 is TGTGCCAGTAGCCTACTAGCCCGCACAGATACGCAGTATTTT.

This clonotype has only a few counts. The chain couples TRBV7-2 to TRBJ2-7; TRBD1 or TRBD2 may be the D gene (5 bases each). The V end lost 5 bases, the J end lost 5 bases, and 13 bases lay between the germline ends. CDR3 length: 13 residues. Germline CDR1 SGHTA, CDR2 FQGNSA. The CDR3 sequence: CASSPPGTNEQYF. DNA of the CDR3: TGTGCCAGCAGCCCCCCCGGGACGAACGAGCAGTACTTC.

The chain joins TRBV19 to TRBJ2-7, with D perhaps being TRBD1 or TRBD2 (5 bases each). Germline CDR1 and CDR2: LNHDA and SQIVND (reference sequence). CDR3 length: 15 amino acids. The V and J ends lost 5 bases and 0 bases respectively, with 14 bases between them. This chain's CDR3 is CASSPKRDLSYEQYF. CDR3 DNA sequence: TGTGCCAGTAGTCCTAAACGGGACCTCTCCTACGAGCAGTACTTC.

The rearrangement uses TRBV12-3 or TRBV12-4 and TRBJ1-1; the D is unclear. V was clipped by 2 bases and J by 5 bases, with 12 bases between them. The CDR3 loop spans 14 amino acids. DNA of the CDR3: TGTGCCAGCAGTTTAAACCCCCAAGGGACTGAAGCTTTCTTT. This translates into CASSLNPQGTEAFF.

The sample holds many counts of this clonotype. The chain has TRBV10-3 and TRBJ2-3; D not resolved. Germline assignment: CDR1 ENHRY and CDR2 SYGVKD. The CDR3 loop spans 13 amino acids. V was clipped by 0 bases and J by 6 bases, with 7 bases between them. CDR3 in amino acids: CAISESILDTQYF. The CDR3 DNA is TGTGCCATCAGTGAGTCTATCCTTGATACGCAGTATTTT.

V gene TRBV20-1 combines with J gene TRBJ1-5, with 9 nucleotides matching TRBD1. V shed 1 base and J 6 bases; nucleotides not matched to a gene: 7. Looked up from germline, CDR1 is DFQATT and CDR2 is SNEGSKA (reference sequence). CDR3 size: 15 residues. The CDR3 here is CSARAGQGMSQPQHF. As DNA, the CDR3 is TGCAGTGCTAGAGCGGGACAGGGAATGAGTCAGCCCCAGCATTTT.